The 8 T cell receptor beta chains given below trace back to one sample, sequenced in a study of regulatory T cells in long-lasting Graves disease. For TCR beta, libraries came from iRepertoire HTBI primers and Arm-PCR of CDR3 regions. One entry per CDR3 protein, called by TCRdb with MiXCR from the multiplex PCR reads. This sample has about 430,000 distinct CDR3 sequences, with approximately 16% found just once. The time point is: newly diagnosed GD, antithyroid drugs for less than 3 months. The TCR library was made from RNA extracted from PBMCs. These sequences were also reported in another study, on T cells in Graves' hyperthyroidism and ophthalmopathy.

The sequences come from peripheral blood mononuclear cells (PBMCs), collected at new diagnosis, from a patient treated with antithyroid drugs. The receptor source for this set is a woman aged 35 to 49 with Graves disease.

This clonotype was counted ten times or more. The rearrangement joins TRBV6-2 or TRBV6-3 to TRBJ2-1; 7 bases align to TRBD1. This CDR3 is built from 16 residues. With V trimmed by 2 bases and J by 4 bases, 8 bases remained unmatched. Germline V gives CDR1 MNHEY, CDR2 SVGEGT. The CDR3 region is CASSYTPGQSYNEQFF. In DNA, the CDR3 is TGTGCCAGCAGTTACACCCCGGGACAGTCATACAATGAGCAGTTCTTC.

This clonotype showed up many times. This chain uses TRBV10-3 with TRBJ1-2; D is unresolved. The germline V gene has CDR1 ENHRY and CDR2 SYGVKD. Between the trimmed V and J ends, which lost 0 bases and 3 bases, there was a span of 14 bases. This CDR3 contains 16 residues. The CDR3 spells CAISESRIPEYYGYTF. In DNA, the CDR3 is TGTGCCATCAGTGAGTCGAGGATACCGGAGTACTATGGCTACACCTTC.

The V call is TRBV20-1, the J call TRBJ1-2; 9 bases map to TRBD1. Germline CDR1 is DFQATT and CDR2 is SNEGSKA (reference sequence). V shed 6 bases, J shed 8 bases, and the junction held 10 bases outside the gene matches. The CDR3 length is 13 residues. This CDR3 reads CSADPTGGWGYTF. DNA of the CDR3: TGCAGTGCGGACCCCACAGGGGGCTGGGGCTACACCTTC.

The chain combines TRBV20-1 with TRBJ2-1; 9 positions agree with TRBD2. Germline CDR1 reads DFQATT; CDR2 reads SNEGSKA (reference sequence). This CDR3 is built from 14 residues. The V gene end was trimmed by 3 bases and the J gene end by 8 bases; junction bases not matched to a gene: 8. The CDR3 DNA reads as TGCAGTGCTAGCGCCGCTAGCGGGATCGATGAGCAGTTCTTC. Protein product: CSASAASGIDEQFF.

In nucleotides, the CDR3 is TGCAGTGCTAGAGATGGGGGGGGCTTGAAGGATGGCTACACCTTC. Protein sequence: CSARDGGGLKDGYTF. The chain employs TRBV20-1 and TRBJ1-2; D possibly corresponds to TRBD1 (6 bases). In germline, CDR1 is DFQATT, CDR2 SNEGSKA (reference sequence). The CDR3 has 15 residues. Trimming removed 0 bases from V and 6 bases from J, with 17 bases in between.

This clonotype appeared a few times. The gene calls are TRBV10-3 and TRBJ2-2; 9 bases match TRBD2. CDR3 length: 16 amino acids. V shed 3 bases and J 6 bases; nucleotides not matched to a gene: 8. CDR1 and CDR2 (germline): ENHRY, SYGVKD. The CDR3 sequence is CAISDSQREVPGELFF. CDR3 nucleotide sequence: TGTGCCATCAGTGATTCCCAGCGGGAGGTCCCCGGGGAGCTGTTTTTT.

The genes are TRBV7-2 and TRBJ1-2; 7 nucleotides line up with TRBD1. This CDR3 spans 15 amino acids. Losses at the gene ends were 5 bases for V and 6 bases for J; bases not matched to a gene: 12. Per the germline V gene, CDR1 is SGHTA and CDR2 is FQGNSA. CDR3 DNA: TGTGCCAGCAGCCCCTTTACAGGGGAATCGGATGGCTACACCTTC. Translating gives CASSPFTGESDGYTF.

This clonotype appeared a few times. The chain combines TRBV7-2 with TRBJ2-3; 7 bases are a match to TRBD2. CDR1 is SGHTA, CDR2 FQGNSA, per germline. With V trimmed by 5 bases and J by 7 bases, 12 bases remained unmatched. The CDR3 runs to 15 residues. The CDR3 spells CASSHTLAEVNTQYF. The CDR3 DNA reads as TGTGCCAGCAGCCACACTCTAGCGGAAGTAAATACGCAGTATTTT.